This TCR beta chain was retrieved from a study of cytomegalovirus exposure and HLA in healthy donors (dated by TCRdb to 2016 to 2017). With respect to the entire study: According to an earlier analysis of a few hundred of the donors, some 180 million T cells yielded 95 million to 140 million unique TCR beta sequences and 276 Gb of sequence data. Of the approximately 370 genotyped donors, 65% to 90% were placed in the genetic ancestry cluster associated with self-reported Caucasian donors. Typing coverage varied by locus: 629-630 donors for A, B, C, DRB1 and DQB1; roughly 560 for DQA1; 600 to 610 for DPA1; roughly 450 for DPB1. Donor age, sex, ethnicity and CMV serostatus were compiled alongside the repertoire data. Using immunosequencing, the study profiled T cell repertoires from about 610 subjects and related those repertoires to cytomegalovirus serostatus. High-throughput TCR immunosequencing, statistical association of individual TCRs with disease status, and machine learning were combined to predict cytomegalovirus infection status. An earlier analysis of around 640 of the donors used high-throughput TCR beta sequencing to judge whether each TCR beta V gene segment behaved as functional or pseudogenic. An early release covering just under 650 HLA-typed donors comprised 300 to 350 gigabases of sequencing data and tens of millions of unique TCR sequences. Because of strong linkage in the cohort, roughly five DR-DQ haplotypes were treated as single units for association and clustering. The study aimed to test whether cataloging public T cell receptors could reveal signatures of past pathogen exposure. All discovery cohort repertoires had been generated on a single sequencing platform. To study patterns of TCR occurrence, a later analysis re-analyzed previously published TCR beta repertoires from 666 donors and added high-resolution HLA genotyping. Genome-wide SNP genotypes for about 65% of the roughly 700 donors were used in a later genetic analysis, which treated that subset as a discovery cohort. Besides the first cohort of under 700 subjects, a separate validation cohort made up of roughly 130 different subjects was used. Class I and class II HLA loci were covered by the typing at four-digit resolution. In the later analysis, no new phenotypic data were used to find candidate immune exposures; instead, reliance was placed on TCR beta sequences and their occurrence across donors. Among about 400 genotyped donors of the cohort, an average of roughly 230,000 unique TCR beta nucleotide sequences was sequenced per donor, of which roughly 17% were non-productive. Results the study describes overall, beyond this receptor: While some public TCRs were present in many individuals, most TCR sequences turned up only very rarely across donors. Because HLA typing was unavailable for some donors at each locus, only the typed subset was used in association tests. Compared with equally common non-associated chains, HLA-associated TCR beta chains in a later analysis were more clonally expanded and had lower generation probabilities. This cohort had only TCR beta chains sequenced, and the lack of alpha or paired-chain data limited which features could be detected. In vitro tests confirmed that a few of the cytomegalovirus-associated TCR beta chains recognize cytomegalovirus antigens. CMV serostatus was the only immune exposure information available for the cohort. A later analysis found that TCR association rates varied across HLA loci, with DRB1 alleles showing the most associated TCRs and HLA-C alleles the fewest. In a later genetic analysis, a missense DCLRE1C variant was associated with V-gene and J-gene trimming of TCR beta chains, and the association was replicated in an independent cohort. The study gave a list of 150 to 200 TCR beta chains associated with cytomegalovirus. It was suggested by the authors that the approach could potentially be generalized to other disease states and immunological phenotypes. The sequencing pipeline was judged likely to have produced a cluster of highly shared sequence variants as a technical artifact. Strong co-occurrence of HLA alleles, especially DR and DQ, made assigning TCR associations to individual alleles difficult. Several of the top co-occurrence clusters appeared to be linked to parvovirus B19, influenza, CMV and Epstein-Barr virus, according to a later analysis. Because counts were too low, under 20 rarely observed V segments, including chromosome 9 orphons, were left out of the earlier analysis of approximately 580 of the donors. The classifier was reported to diagnose cytomegalovirus status with high specificity and sensitivity in both the original cohort and the validation cohort. Specific HLA alleles were associated with about 17,000 TCR beta sequences at a false discovery rate of 0.05 in a later analysis. The presence/absence analyses assumed that sequencing depth was roughly uniform across donors, and that assumption may not be true. In a later analysis, most CMV-associated TCR beta chains were found to appear HLA-restricted, with HLA associations seemingly driven largely by CMV exposure. Linkage disequilibrium might explain the correlated functional status among segregating V segments, but an unknown experimental factor could not be ruled out. A further reported finding was that TCR beta sequences accurately predicted the HLA-A and HLA-B alleles for most subjects in the first cohort. According to a later genetic analysis, donors in an Asian-associated ancestry cluster had fewer N-insertions in productive TCRs than the approximately 630-donor mean. In an earlier analysis of over 550 of the donors, most TCR beta V segments were observed in productive rearrangements about 87% or about 30% of the time, broadly matching IMGT annotations.

On this clone: What antigen it recognizes has not been identified. Per-base quality was not reported, and no clone a single base away is much larger than it.

The cohort comprised 666 healthy bone marrow donors. At the time of sampling, all cohort members were nominally healthy, though unrecorded immune exposures were likely present. The donor tested CMV seropositive, placing the donor among the roughly 270 seropositive members of the cohort. A peripheral blood sample was provided by each donor, and peripheral blood mononuclear cells were used for TCR beta sequencing. The Qiagen DNeasy Blood Extraction Kit was used to extract genomic DNA from the blood cell samples. Preparation of the library involved the immunoSEQ multiplex PCR assay. For the multiplex PCR, a mixture combining 60 forward primers for TCR Vbeta segments and 13 reverse primers for TCR Jbeta segments was used. The CDR3 region of rearranged TCR beta genes was amplified from genomic DNA by a multiplex PCR assay. The Illumina HiSeq System was used to sequence the amplified TCR beta libraries as 87-base-pair reads. As for how the authors treated the data: A later analysis tallied 80 million to 95 million unique TCR beta chains across the 550 to 850 repertoires, and some 10 million of those chains were shared by two or more donors. A nearest-neighbor algorithm error-corrected the raw reads and collapsed the reads into unique sequences, merging closely related sequences to remove PCR and sequencing errors. V, D and J gene segments were assigned by aligning CDR3 sequences to IMGT reference sequences. For a sequence to be retained, a match of at least six nucleotides was required to both a V gene segment and a J gene segment. A rearrangement was called productive if the CDR3 had no stop codons and remained in frame with V and J, and every other rearrangement was called non-productive. Following IMGT convention, CDR3 was defined as the stretch from the second conserved V-encoded cysteine to the conserved J-encoded phenylalanine. Sequences without an unambiguous match to a single V gene segment were excluded from the earlier analysis of about 600 of the donors. In an earlier analysis of roughly 600 of the donors, a V segment was called functional when productive rearrangements were above 56.7%, and segregating when the standard deviation between donors exceeded 5%. A statistical classification framework was developed to diagnose cytomegalovirus status using the catalog of TCR beta chain sequences. A later analysis assigned V and J genes by comparing TCR nucleotide sequences with IMGT/GENE-DB human TR gene sequences. Using the TCRdist pipeline, a later analysis assigned CDR3 sequences along with most-parsimonious VDJ recombination scenarios. A later analysis defined each TCR beta chain by its CDR3 amino acid sequence plus V-gene family, and excluded reads lacking a unique V-gene family. In a later analysis, 450 to 600 highly shared, low-generation-probability nucleotide sequences were removed to address suspected cross-contamination and a sequencing artifact. For each public chain, a later analysis derived a clonal expansion index from normalized ranks of inferred template counts within each repertoire. In a later analysis, generation probabilities were computed with a VDJ recombination model fitted to out-of-frame rearrangements, and the resulting probabilities were checked against IGoR. A later analysis scored TCR-TCR, TCR-HLA and TCR-CMV co-occurrence with hypergeometric tests, applying a repertoire-size bias correction to TCR pairs. In a later analysis, false discovery rates were estimated by permuting HLA or CMV assignments 20 times. In a later analysis, co-occurring TCRs were grouped using DBSCAN, and TCRdist sequence similarity was added for clustering within HLA-allele-positive subsets. Co-occurrence clustering excluded repertoires with fewer than 30,000 or more than 120,000 public chains, plus five with anomalous nucleotide sharing. Drawn from immuneACCESS, this table holds only the in-frame rearrangements with V and J called that TCRdb kept. Clones are partly lost; checked studies trace under half to an unresolved V gene and leave the rest unexplained. Clone size and the V and J calls come from that table; the DNA yielded D and trimming. The sample includes around 150,000 clones, with about four fifths observed a single time. The ten largest clones add up to roughly 6.7% of the sample.

The receptor was isolated from a man aged 50 to 59 in good health and CMV-seropositive. The sample comprised PBMCs.

The CDR3 sequence is CASSFQGMTDTQYF. The bases are TGCGCCAGCAGCTTTCAGGGGATGACAGATACGCAGTATTTT. The chain couples TRBV5-1 to TRBJ2-3; a tentative D call is TRBD1 (6 bases match). CDR3 length: 14 amino acids, cysteine to phenylalanine. Solely the CDR3 DNA is kept, with 42 bases framed from the first base. V and J lose 2 bases and 3 bases, and a span of 10 bases separates them. The germline V gene encodes CDR1 SGHRS and CDR2 YFSETQ.